This T cell receptor (beta chain) was found in a study of T cell responses to AZD1222 COVID-19 vaccine. Study in general: Pooling covered second doses at about 4 or about 12 weeks.

Study observations and caveats: Repertoires in all cases were sampled only once the peak T cell response had passed.

Trimming removed 2 bases from V and 11 bases from J; junction bases left unmatched: 10. Germline values: CDR1 LGHDT, CDR2 YNNKEL (reference sequence). The CDR3 has 15 amino acids. For this clone: Its antigen is unknown.

TCRdb's table, derived via immunoSEQ multiplex PCR, lists solely in-frame clones and lacks some. The table has tens of thousands of clones, approximately 83% seen once; the top ten hold less than 15%. This clonotype was obtained from an adult in good health. V gene TRBV3-1 (or the pseudogene TRBV3-2) combines with J gene TRBJ2-7, with 12 bases matching TRBD2. The sample in question was peripheral blood, obtained on day 0 of AZD1222 vaccination. The CDR3 coding sequence is TGTGCCAGCAGCCAATCAGGGCTAGCGGGGGGGCTGGAGTACTTC. Its protein is CASSQSGLAGGLEYF.